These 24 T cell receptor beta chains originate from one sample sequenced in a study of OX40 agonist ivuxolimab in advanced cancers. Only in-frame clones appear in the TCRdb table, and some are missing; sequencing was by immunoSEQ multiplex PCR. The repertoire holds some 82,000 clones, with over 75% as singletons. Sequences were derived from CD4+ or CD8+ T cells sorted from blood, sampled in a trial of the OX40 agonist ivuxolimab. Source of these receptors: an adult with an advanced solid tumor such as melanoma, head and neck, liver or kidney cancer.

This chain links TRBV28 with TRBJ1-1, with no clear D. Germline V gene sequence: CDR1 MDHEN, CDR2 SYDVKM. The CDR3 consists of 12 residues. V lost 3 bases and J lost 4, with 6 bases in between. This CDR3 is CASSFHSTEAFF. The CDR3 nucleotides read TGTGCCAGCAGTTTCCACTCCACTGAAGCTTTCTTT.

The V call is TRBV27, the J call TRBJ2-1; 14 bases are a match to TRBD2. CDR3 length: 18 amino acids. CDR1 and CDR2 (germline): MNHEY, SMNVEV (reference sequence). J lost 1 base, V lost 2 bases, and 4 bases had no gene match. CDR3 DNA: TGTGCCAGCAGTTTACATGGGACTAGCGGGGGTTCCTACAATGAGCAGTTCTTC. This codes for CASSLHGTSGGSYNEQFF.

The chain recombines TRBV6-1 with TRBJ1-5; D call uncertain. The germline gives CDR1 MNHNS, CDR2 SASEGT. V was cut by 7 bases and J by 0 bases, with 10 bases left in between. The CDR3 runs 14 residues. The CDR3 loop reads CASTTMYSNQPQHF. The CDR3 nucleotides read TGTGCCAGCACGACGATGTATAGCAATCAGCCCCAGCATTTT.

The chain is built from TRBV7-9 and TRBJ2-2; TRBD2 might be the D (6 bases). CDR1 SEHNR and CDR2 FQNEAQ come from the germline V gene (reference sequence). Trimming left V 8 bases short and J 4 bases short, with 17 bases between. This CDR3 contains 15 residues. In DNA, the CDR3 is TGTGCCAGCCGAAGCGGGTGGGGAGTCACCGGGGAGCTGTTTTTT. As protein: CASRSGWGVTGELFF. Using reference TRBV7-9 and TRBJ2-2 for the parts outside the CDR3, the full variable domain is DTGVSQNPRHKITKRGQNVTFRCDPISEHNRLYWYRQTLGQGPEFLTYFQNEAQLEKSRLLSDRFSAERPKGSFSTLEIQRTEQGDSAMYLCASRSGWGVTGELFFGEGSRLTVL.

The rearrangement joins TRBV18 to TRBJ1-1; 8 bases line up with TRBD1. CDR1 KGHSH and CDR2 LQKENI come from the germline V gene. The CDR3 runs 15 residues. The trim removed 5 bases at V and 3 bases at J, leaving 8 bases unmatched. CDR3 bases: TGTGCCAGCTCATCAACAGGGGGAGCGGACACTGAAGCTTTCTTT. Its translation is CASSSTGGADTEAFF.

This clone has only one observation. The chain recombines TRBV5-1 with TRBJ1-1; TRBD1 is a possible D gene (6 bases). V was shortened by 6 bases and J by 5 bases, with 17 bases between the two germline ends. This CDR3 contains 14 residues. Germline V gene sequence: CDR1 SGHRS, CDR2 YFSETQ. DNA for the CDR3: TGCGCCAGCACCTTAGGGGGGGCTTGGACTGAAGCTTTCTTT. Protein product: CASTLGGAWTEAFF. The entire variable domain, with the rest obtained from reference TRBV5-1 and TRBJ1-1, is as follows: KAGVTQTPRYLIKTRGQQVTLSCSPISGHRSVSWYQQTPGQGLQFLFEYFSETQRNKGNFPGRFSGRQFSNSRSEMNVSTLELGDSALYLCASTLGGAWTEAFFGQGTRLTVV.

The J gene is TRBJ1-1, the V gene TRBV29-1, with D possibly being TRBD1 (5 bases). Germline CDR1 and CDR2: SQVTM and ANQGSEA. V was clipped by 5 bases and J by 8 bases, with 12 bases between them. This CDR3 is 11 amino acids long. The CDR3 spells CSVSPGREAFF. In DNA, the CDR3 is TGCAGCGTTAGCCCAGGGCGGGAAGCTTTCTTT.

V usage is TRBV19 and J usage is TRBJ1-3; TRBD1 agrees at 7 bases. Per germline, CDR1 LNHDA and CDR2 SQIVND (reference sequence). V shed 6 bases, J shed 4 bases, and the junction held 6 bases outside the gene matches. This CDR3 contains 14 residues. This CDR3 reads CASSNGQAGNTIYF. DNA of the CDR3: TGTGCCAGTAGCAATGGACAGGCGGGAAACACCATATATTTT. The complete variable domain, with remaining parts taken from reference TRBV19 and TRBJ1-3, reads DGGITQSPKYLFRKEGQNVTLSCEQNLNHDAMYWYRQDPGQGLRLIYYSQIVNDFQKGDIAEGYSVSREKKESFPLTVTSAQKNPTAFYLCASSNGQAGNTIYFGEGSWLTVV.

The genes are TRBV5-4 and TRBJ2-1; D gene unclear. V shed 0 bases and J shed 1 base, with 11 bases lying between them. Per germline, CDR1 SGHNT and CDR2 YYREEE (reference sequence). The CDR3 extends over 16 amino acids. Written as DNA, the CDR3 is TGTGCCAGCAGCTTGGCTGGGCGGAGTTCCTACAATGAGCAGTTCTTC. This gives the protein CASSLAGRSSYNEQFF. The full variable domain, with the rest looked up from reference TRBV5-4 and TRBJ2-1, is ETGVTQSPTHLIKTRGQQVTLRCSSQSGHNTVSWYQQALGQGPQFIFQYYREEENGRGNFPPRFSGLQFPNYSSELNVNALELDDSALYLCASSLAGRSSYNEQFFGPGTRLTVL.

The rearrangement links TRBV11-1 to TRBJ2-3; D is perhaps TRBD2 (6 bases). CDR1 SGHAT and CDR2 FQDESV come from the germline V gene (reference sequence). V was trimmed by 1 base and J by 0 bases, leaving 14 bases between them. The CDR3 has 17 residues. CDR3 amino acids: CASSLDSGLTSTDTQYF. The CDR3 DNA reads TGTGCCAGCAGCTTAGATTCGGGACTGACTAGCACAGATACGCAGTATTTT.

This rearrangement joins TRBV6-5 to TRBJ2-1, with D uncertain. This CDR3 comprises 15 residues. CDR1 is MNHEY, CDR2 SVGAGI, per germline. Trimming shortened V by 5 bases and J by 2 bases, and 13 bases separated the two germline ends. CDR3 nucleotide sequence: TGTGCCAGCAGTCCCACACCGGGCCCCTACAATGAGCAGTTCTTC. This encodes CASSPTPGPYNEQFF.

The CDR3 spells CASSLWSTLSGNTIYF. In DNA form, the CDR3 reads TGCGCCAGCAGCTTGTGGAGCACCCTCTCTGGAAACACCATATATTTT. V gene TRBV5-1 combines with J gene TRBJ1-3; D unresolved. The CDR3 is 16 amino acids. Germline V gives CDR1 SGHRS, CDR2 YFSETQ. The ends were cut back, 1 base at V and 0 bases at J, with 11 bases in the middle.

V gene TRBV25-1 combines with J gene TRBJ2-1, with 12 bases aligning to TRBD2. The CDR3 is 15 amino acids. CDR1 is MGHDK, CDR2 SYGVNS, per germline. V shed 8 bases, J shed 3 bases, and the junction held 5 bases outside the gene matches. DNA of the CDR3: TGTGCCAGCTCGAGGACTAGCGGGAACTACAATGAGCAGTTCTTC. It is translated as CASSRTSGNYNEQFF.

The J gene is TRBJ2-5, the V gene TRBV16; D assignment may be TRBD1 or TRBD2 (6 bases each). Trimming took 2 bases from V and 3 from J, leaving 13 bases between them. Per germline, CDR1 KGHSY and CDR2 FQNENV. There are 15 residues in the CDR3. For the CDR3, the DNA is TGTGCCAGCAGCCAAAGTCGAGGGGGGAAAGAGACCCAGTACTTC. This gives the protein CASSQSRGGKETQYF.

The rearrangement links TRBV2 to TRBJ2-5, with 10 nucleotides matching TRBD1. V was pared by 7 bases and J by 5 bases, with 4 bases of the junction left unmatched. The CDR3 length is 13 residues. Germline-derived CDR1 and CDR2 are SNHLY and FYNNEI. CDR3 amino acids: CASIRDRGETQYF. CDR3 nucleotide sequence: TGTGCCAGCATCCGGGACAGGGGTGAGACCCAGTACTTC.

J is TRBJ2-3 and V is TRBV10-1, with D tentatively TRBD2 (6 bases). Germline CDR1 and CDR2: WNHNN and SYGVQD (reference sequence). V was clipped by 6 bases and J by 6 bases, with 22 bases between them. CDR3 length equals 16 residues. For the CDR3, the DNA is TGCGCCAGCAGGTTGCTGGGAAGGGGAGGAGAGGATACGCAGTATTTT. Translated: CASRLLGRGGEDTQYF.

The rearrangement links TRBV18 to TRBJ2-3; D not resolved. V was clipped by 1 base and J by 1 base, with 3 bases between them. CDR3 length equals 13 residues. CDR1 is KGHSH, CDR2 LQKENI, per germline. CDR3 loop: CASSPQGTDTQYF. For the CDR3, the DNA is TGTGCCAGCTCACCACAGGGCACAGATACGCAGTATTTT. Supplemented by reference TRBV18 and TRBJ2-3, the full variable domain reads NAGVMQNPRHLVRRRGQEARLRCSPMKGHSHVYWYRQLPEEGLKFMVYLQKENIIDESGMPKERFSAEFPKEGPSILRIQQVVRGDSAAYFCASSPQGTDTQYFGPGTRLTVL.

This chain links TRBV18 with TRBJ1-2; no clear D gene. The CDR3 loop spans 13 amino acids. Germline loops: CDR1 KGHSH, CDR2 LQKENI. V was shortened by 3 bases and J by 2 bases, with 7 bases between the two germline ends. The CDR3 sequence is CASSPGENYGYTF. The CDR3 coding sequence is TGTGCCAGCTCACCGGGTGAGAACTATGGCTACACCTTC.

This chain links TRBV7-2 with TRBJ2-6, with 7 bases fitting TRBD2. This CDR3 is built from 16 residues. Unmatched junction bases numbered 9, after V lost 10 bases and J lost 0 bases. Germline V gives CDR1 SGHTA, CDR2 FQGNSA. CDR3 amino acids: CANGASGTSGANVLTF. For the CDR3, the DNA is TGTGCCAATGGGGCTAGCGGAACCTCTGGGGCCAACGTCCTGACTTTC.

The CDR3 nucleotides read TGTGCCAGCAGCGACCCGGGACTAGCGGGAGCCTACGAGCAGTACTTC. As protein: CASSDPGLAGAYEQYF. The chain has TRBV11-3 and TRBJ2-7, with TRBD2 matching 14 bases. Germline V CDR1 and CDR2: SGHNT, YENEEA. This CDR3 comprises 16 residues. Germline trimming cut 5 bases from V and 2 bases from J; bases unmatched to any gene: 5.

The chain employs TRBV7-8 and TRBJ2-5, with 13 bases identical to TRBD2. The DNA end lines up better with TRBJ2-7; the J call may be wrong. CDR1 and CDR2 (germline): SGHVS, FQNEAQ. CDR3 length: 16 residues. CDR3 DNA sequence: TGTGCCAGCAGCTTAGCCGGACTAGCGGGAGCGGGCGAGCAGTACTTC. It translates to CASSLAGLAGAGEQYF.

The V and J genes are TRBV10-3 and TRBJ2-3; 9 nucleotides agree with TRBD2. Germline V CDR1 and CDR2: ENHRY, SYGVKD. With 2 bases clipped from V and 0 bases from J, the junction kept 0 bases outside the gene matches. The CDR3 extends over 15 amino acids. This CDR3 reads CAISEGLASTDTQYF. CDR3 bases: TGTGCCATCAGTGAGGGACTAGCGAGCACAGATACGCAGTATTTT.

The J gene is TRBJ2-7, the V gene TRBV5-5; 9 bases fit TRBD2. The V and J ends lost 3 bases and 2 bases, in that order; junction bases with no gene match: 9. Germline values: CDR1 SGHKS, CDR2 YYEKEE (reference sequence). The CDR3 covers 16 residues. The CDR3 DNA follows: TGTGCCAGCAGCTGGCTGACTAGCGGTAGGACCTACGAGCAGTACTTC. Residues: CASSWLTSGRTYEQYF.

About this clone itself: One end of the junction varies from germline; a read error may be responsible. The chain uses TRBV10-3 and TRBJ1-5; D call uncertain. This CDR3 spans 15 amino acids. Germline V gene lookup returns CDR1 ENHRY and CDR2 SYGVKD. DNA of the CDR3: TGTGCCAGCAGTTACCGAGACTCTCTCCCCCAGCCCCAGCATTTT. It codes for CASSYRDSLPQPQHF.